The entry below gives a single T cell receptor (beta chain) sequence along with its context. Its matching antigen is unknown. Germline CDR1 reads SGHNT; CDR2 reads YYREEE (reference sequence). V gave up 1 base and J gave up 6 bases; unmatched junction bases: 4. The CDR3 is 15 amino acids. This sample is part of a study of radiation and T cells in renal cell carcinoma. Study context: Nephrectomy followed 15 Gy stereotactic body radiation by 4 weeks. General study findings and limits: Without pretreatment biopsies, baseline tumor clonotype presence was undetermined. In blood, top tumor clones expanded by 2 weeks, shrinking by 4.

TCRdb's table, derived via immunoSEQ multiplex PCR, lists solely in-frame clones and lacks some. Of roughly 130,000 clones in the sample, 88% were seen once. Indicated time point: blood 2 weeks post-SBRT. The treatment: 15 Gy SBRT to primary tumor, nephrectomy 4 weeks later. After SBRT, blood was collected at 2 and 4 weeks, plus baseline. The sample in question was blood, obtained from a patient whose treatment included radiotherapy and nephrectomy. The chain employs TRBV5-4 and TRBJ1-6, with 7 bases lining up with TRBD1. This receptor was obtained from a woman aged 70-85 years with renal cell carcinoma. The CDR3 loop is CASSLFQGGNSPLHF. The DNA of the CDR3 is TGTGCCAGCAGCTTGTTTCAGGGGGGTAATTCACCCCTCCACTTT.